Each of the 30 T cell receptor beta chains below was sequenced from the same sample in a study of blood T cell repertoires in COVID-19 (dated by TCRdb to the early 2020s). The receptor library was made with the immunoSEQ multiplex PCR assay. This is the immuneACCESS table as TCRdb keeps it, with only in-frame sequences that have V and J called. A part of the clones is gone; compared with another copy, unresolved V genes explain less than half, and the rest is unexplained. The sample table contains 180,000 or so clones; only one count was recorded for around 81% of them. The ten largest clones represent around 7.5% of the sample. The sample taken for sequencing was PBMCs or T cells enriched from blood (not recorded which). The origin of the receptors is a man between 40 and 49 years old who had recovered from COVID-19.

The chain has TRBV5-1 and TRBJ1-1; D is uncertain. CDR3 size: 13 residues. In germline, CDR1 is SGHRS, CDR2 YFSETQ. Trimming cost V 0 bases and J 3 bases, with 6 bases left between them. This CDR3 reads CASSLDMHTEAFF. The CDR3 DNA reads TGCGCCAGCAGCTTGGACATGCACACTGAAGCTTTCTTT.

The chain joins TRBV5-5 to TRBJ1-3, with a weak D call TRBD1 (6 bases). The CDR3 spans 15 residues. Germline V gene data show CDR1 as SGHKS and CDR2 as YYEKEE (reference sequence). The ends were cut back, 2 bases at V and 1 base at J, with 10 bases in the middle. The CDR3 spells CASSFRGGSGNTIYF. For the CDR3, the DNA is TGTGCCAGCAGCTTTAGAGGGGGATCTGGAAACACCATATATTTT.

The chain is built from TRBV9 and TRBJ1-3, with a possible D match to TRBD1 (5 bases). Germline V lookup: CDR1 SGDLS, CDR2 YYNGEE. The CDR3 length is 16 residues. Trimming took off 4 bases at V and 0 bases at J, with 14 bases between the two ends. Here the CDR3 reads CASSPRTGSSGNTIYF. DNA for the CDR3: TGTGCCAGCAGCCCGCGCACAGGAAGCTCTGGAAACACCATATATTTT.

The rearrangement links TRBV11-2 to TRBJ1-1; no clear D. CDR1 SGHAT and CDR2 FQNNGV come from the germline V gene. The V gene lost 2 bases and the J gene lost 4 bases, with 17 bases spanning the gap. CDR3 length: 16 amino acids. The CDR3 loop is CASSLWVWEGSTEAFF. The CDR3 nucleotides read TGTGCCAGCAGCTTATGGGTATGGGAGGGATCCACTGAAGCTTTCTTT.

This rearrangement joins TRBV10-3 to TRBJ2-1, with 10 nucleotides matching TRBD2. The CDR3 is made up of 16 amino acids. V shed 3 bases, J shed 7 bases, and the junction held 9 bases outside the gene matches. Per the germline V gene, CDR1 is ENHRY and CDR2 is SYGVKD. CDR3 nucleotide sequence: TGTGCCATCAGTGACTCGCTAGCGGGGGTCCGGAATGAGCAGTTCTTC. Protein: CAISDSLAGVRNEQFF.

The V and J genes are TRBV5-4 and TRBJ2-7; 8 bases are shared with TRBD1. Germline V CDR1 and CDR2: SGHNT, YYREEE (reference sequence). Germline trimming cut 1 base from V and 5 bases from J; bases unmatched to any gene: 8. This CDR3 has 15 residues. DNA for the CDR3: TGTGCCAGCAGCTTGAGGTTGACAGGGGCCCACGAGCAGTACTTC. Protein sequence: CASSLRLTGAHEQYF.

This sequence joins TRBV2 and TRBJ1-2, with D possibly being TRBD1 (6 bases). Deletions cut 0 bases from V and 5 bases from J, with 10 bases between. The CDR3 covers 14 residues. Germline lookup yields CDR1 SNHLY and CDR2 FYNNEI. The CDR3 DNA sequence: TGTGCCAGCAGTGAAGCGCGACAGGCTTATGGCTACACCTTC. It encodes CASSEARQAYGYTF. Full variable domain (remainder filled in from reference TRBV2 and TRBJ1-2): EPEVTQTPSHQVTQMGQEVILRCVPISNHLYFYWYRQILGQKVEFLVSFYNNEISEKSEIFDDQFSVERPDGSNFTLKIRSTKLEDSAMYFCASSEARQAYGYTFGSGTRLTVV.

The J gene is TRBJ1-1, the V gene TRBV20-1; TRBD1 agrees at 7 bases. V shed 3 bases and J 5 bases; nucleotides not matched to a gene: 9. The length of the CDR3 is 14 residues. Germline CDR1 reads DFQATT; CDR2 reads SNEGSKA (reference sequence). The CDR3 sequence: CSASPGGLQTEAFF. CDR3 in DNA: TGCAGTGCTAGTCCAGGGGGGCTTCAGACTGAAGCTTTCTTT.

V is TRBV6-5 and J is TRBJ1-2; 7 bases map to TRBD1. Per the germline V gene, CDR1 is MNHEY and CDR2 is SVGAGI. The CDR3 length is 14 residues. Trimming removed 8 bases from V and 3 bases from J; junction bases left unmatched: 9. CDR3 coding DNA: TGTGCCAGCGGCGACAGGGTAACCTACTATGGCTACACCTTC. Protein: CASGDRVTYYGYTF.

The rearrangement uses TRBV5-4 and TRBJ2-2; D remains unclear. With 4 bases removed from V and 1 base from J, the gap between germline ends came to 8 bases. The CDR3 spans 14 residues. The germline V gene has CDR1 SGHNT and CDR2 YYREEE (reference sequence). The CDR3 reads CASSLRRNTGELFF. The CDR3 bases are TGTGCCAGCAGCCTGAGAAGGAACACCGGGGAGCTGTTTTTT. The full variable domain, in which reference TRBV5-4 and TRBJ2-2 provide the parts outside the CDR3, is ETGVTQSPTHLIKTRGQQVTLRCSSQSGHNTVSWYQQALGQGPQFIFQYYREEENGRGNFPPRFSGLQFPNYSSELNVNALELDDSALYLCASSLRRNTGELFFGEGSRLTVL.

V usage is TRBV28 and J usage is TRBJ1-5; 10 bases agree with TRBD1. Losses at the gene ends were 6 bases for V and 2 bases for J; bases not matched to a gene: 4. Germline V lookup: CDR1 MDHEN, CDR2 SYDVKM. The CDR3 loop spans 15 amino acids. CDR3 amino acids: CASRHGTGGNQPQHF. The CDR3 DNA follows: TGTGCCAGCAGACACGGGACAGGGGGCAATCAGCCCCAGCATTTT. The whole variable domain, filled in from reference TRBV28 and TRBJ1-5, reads DVKVTQSSRYLVKRTGEKVFLECVQDMDHENMFWYRQDPGLGLRLIYFSYDVKMKEKGDIPEGYSVSREKKERFSLILESASTNQTSMYLCASRHGTGGNQPQHFGDGTRLSIL.

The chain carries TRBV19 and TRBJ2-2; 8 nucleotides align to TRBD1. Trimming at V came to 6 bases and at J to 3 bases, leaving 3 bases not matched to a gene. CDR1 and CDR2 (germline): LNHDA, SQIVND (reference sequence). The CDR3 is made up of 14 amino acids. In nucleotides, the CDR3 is TGTGCCAGTAGGAGGACAGGGTACACCGGGGAGCTGTTTTTT. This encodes CASRRTGYTGELFF.

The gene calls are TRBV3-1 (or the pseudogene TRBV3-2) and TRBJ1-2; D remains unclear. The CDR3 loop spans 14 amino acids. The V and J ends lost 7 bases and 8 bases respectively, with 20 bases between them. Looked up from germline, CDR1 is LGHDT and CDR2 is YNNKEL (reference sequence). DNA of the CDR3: TGTGCCAGCACCCACCTAGAGGGATTTATCGGCTACACCTTC. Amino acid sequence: CASTHLEGFIGYTF.

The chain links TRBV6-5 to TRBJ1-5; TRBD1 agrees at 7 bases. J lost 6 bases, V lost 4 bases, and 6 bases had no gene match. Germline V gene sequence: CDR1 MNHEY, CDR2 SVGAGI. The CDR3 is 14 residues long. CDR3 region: CASSSDRVAQPQHF. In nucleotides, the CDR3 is TGTGCCAGCAGTTCCGACAGGGTCGCTCAGCCCCAGCATTTT.

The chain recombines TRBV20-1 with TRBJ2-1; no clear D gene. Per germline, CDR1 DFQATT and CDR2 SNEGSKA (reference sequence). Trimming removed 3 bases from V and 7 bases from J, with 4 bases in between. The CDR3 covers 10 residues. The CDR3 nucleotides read TGCAGTGCTAGCATTAATGAGCAGTTCTTC. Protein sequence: CSASINEQFF.

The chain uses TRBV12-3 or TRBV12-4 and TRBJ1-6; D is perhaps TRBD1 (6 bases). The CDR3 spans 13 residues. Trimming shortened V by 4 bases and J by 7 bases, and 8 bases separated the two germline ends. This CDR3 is CASSYRGNSPLHF. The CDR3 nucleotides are TGTGCCAGCAGTTATAGGGGGAATTCACCCCTCCACTTT.

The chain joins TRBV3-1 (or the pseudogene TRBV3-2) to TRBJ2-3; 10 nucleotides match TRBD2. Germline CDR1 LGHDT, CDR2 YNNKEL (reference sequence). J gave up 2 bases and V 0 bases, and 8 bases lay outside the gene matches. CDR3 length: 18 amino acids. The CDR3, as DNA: TGTGCCAGCAGCCAAGAACTCTTAGCGGGGGGTACCACAGATACGCAGTATTTT. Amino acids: CASSQELLAGGTTDTQYF.

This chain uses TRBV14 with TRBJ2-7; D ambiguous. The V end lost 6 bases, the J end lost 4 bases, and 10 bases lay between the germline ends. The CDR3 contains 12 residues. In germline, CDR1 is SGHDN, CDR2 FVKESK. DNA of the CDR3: TGTGCCAGCAGTATGGGCTTTTACGAGCAGTACTTC. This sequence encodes CASSMGFYEQYF.

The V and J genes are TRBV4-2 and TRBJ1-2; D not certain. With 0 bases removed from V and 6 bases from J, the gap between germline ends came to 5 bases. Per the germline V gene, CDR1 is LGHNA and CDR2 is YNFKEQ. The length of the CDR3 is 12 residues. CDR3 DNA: TGTGCCAGCAGCCAAGATCAGAATGGCTACACCTTC. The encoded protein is CASSQDQNGYTF.

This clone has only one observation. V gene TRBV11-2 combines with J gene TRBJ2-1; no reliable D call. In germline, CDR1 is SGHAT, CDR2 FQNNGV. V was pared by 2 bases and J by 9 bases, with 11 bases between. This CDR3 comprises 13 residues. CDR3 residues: CASSLQALGEQFF. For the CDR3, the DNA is TGTGCCAGCAGCTTACAGGCCTTAGGTGAGCAGTTCTTC.

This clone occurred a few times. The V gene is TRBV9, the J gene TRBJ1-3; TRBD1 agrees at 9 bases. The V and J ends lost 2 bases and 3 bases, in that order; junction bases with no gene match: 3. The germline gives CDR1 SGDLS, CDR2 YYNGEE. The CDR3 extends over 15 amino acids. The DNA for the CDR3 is TGTGCCAGCAGCGTCCTGGGACAGGGTGGAAACACCATATATTTT. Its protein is CASSVLGQGGNTIYF.

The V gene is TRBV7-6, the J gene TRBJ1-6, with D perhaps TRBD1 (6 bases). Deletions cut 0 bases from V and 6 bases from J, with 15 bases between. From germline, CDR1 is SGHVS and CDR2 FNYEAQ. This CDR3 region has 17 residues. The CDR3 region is CASSLAGGASGNSPLHF. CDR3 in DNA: TGTGCCAGCAGCTTAGCGGGGGGGGCTTCGGGTAATTCACCCCTCCACTTT.

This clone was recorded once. CDR3 DNA: TGTGCCAGCAGTGAAGGGGGCGCAGGTACCTATACGCAGTATTTT. Translation gives CASSEGGAGTYTQYF. The chain uses TRBV6-1 and TRBJ2-3; tentatively, D is TRBD1 (5 bases). V dropped 1 base and J dropped 7 bases, with 15 bases sitting between them. The CDR3 covers 15 residues. Germline loops: CDR1 MNHNS, CDR2 SASEGT.

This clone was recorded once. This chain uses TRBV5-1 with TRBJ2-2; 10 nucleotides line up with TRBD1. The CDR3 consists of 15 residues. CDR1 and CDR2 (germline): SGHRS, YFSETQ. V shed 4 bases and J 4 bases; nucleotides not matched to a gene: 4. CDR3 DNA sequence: TGCGCCAGCAGCCACGGACAGGGGGTCACCGGGGAGCTGTTTTTT. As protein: CASSHGQGVTGELFF.

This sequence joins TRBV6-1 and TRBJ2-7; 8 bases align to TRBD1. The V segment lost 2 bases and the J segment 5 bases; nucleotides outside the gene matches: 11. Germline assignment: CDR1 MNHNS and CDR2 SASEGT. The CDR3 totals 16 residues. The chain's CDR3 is CASSELGGTGVNEQYF. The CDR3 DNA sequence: TGTGCCAGCAGTGAATTAGGCGGGACAGGAGTCAACGAGCAGTACTTC.

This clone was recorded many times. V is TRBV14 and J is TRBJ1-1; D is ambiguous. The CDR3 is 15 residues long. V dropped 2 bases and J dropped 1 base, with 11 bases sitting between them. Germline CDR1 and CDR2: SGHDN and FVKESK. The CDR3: CASSQKRLPNTEAFF. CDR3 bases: TGTGCCAGCAGCCAAAAACGACTCCCGAACACTGAAGCTTTCTTT.

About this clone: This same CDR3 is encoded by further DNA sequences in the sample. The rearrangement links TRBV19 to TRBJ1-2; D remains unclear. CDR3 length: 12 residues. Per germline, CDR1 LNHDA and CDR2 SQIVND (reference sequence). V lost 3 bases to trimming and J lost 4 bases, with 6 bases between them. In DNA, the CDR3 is TGTGCCAGTAGTATTGCGGGCTATGGCTACACCTTC. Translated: CASSIAGYGYTF.

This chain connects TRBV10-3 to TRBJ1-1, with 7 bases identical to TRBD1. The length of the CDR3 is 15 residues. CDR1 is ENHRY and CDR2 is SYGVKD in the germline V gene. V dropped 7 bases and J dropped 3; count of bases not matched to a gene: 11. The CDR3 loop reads CAITEADREHTEAFF. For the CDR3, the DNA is TGTGCCATCACCGAGGCCGACAGGGAGCACACTGAAGCTTTCTTT.

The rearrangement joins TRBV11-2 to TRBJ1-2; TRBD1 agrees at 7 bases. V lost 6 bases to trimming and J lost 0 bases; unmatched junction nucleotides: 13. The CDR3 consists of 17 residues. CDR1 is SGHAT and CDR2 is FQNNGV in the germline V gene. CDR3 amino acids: CASRQGVGRKTNYGYTF. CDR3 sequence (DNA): TGTGCCAGCAGGCAGGGGGTCGGCAGAAAAACTAACTATGGCTACACCTTC.

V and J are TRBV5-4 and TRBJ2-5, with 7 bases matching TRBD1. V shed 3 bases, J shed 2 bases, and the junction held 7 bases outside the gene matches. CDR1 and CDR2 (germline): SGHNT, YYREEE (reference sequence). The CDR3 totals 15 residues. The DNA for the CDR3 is TGTGCCAGCAGCTCAACCCAGGGACAGCAAGAGACCCAGTACTTC. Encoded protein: CASSSTQGQQETQYF.